These 9 T cell receptor beta chains came from one sample sequenced in a study of T cells in Graves' hyperthyroidism and ophthalmopathy. TCR beta CDR3 regions were amplified from RNA. First-round RT-PCR targeting the TCR CDR3 was performed with the HTBI primer set. Each CDR3 protein is one row after TCRdb ran MiXCR on the multiplex PCR reads. The top ten clones hold roughly 8% of a sample with roughly 750,000 distinct CDR3 sequences, 15% to 20% of them seen once. Sequencing was done on a sample of blood. These receptors all stem from a man between 18 and 29 years old with Graves' hyperthyroidism.

As for this clonotype: A much larger clone differs by one base, so this may be a read error. This rearrangement joins TRBV28 to TRBJ1-1; the D is unclear. The CDR3 totals 10 residues. CDR1 MDHEN and CDR2 SYDVKM come from the germline V gene. The CDR3 is CASGETEASF. In DNA form, the CDR3 reads TGTGCCTCCGGCGAAACTGAAGCTTCCTTT.

This clonotype showed up just a few times. The V gene is TRBV15, the J gene TRBJ2-3, with 7 bases matching TRBD1. The CDR3 runs 15 residues. The V gene end was trimmed by 3 bases and the J gene end by 4 bases; junction bases not matched to a gene: 7. Germline-derived CDR1 and CDR2 are LNHNV and YYDKDF (reference sequence). The CDR3 DNA reads TGTGCCACCAGCAGCCGGGACAGTAGGGCAGATACGCAGTATTTT. Protein product: CATSSRDSRADTQYF.

This clonotype was counted many times. The J gene is TRBJ1-2, the V gene TRBV28, with 9 bases identical to TRBD1. Looked up from germline, CDR1 is MDHEN and CDR2 is SYDVKM. This CDR3 has 13 residues. Unmatched junction bases numbered 7, after V lost 8 bases and J lost 6 bases. CDR3 amino acids: CASWGQGSHGYTF. The CDR3 nucleotides read TGTGCCAGCTGGGGACAGGGCTCGCATGGCTACACCTTC.

CDR3 sequence: CASSQDGEAFF. CDR3 in DNA: TGTGCCAGCAGCCAAGATGGTGAAGCTTTCTTT. This rearrangement joins TRBV3-1 to TRBJ1-1, with D uncertain. This CDR3 has 11 amino acids. The germline gives CDR1 LGHDT, CDR2 YNNKEL (reference sequence). The germline V and J ends were trimmed by 0 bases and 7 bases, with 3 bases remaining between them.

V gene TRBV25-1 combines with J gene TRBJ2-3, with 9 bases aligning to TRBD2. The junction had 6 bases not matched to a gene; V was cut back by 5 bases and J by 3 bases. Germline V lookup: CDR1 MGHDK, CDR2 SYGVNS. This CDR3 has 15 residues. CDR3 nucleotide sequence: TGTGCCAGCAGTAGGACAGCGGGAGGTACAGATACGCAGTATTTT. Translated, it gives CASSRTAGGTDTQYF. The full variable domain, rest sourced from reference TRBV25-1 and TRBJ2-3, is EADIYQTPRYLVIGTGKKITLECSQTMGHDKMYWYQQDPGMELHLIHYSYGVNSTEKGDLSSESTVSRIRTEHFPLTLESARPSHTSQYLCASSRTAGGTDTQYFGPGTRLTVL.

This clonotype was found a few times. This rearrangement joins TRBV6-1 to TRBJ2-5, with D perhaps matching TRBD1 or TRBD2 (6 bases each). V gave up 2 bases and J gave up 5 bases, with 12 bases separating them. The germline gives CDR1 MNHNS, CDR2 SASEGT. The CDR3 loop spans 14 amino acids. CDR3 amino acids: CASSEYQGRETQYF. The CDR3 nucleotides are TGTGCCAGCAGTGAATATCAGGGGAGGGAGACCCAGTACTTC.

The V and J genes are TRBV28 and TRBJ2-7, with D possibly TRBD2 on 7 matching bases. CDR1 MDHEN and CDR2 SYDVKM come from the germline V gene. Trimming pared 5 bases from V and 3 bases from J, leaving 17 bases between. CDR3 length: 15 residues. The CDR3 reads CASSPPGGGDYEQYF. The CDR3, as DNA: TGTGCCAGCAGTCCCCCGGGGGGCGGAGACTACGAGCAGTACTTC.

This chain joins TRBV18 and TRBJ1-5, with D tentatively TRBD1 (6 bases). This CDR3 spans 14 amino acids. The germline V gene encodes CDR1 KGHSH and CDR2 LQKENI. Between the trimmed V and J ends, which lost 2 bases and 6 bases, there was a span of 11 bases. Here the CDR3 DNA reads TGTGCCAGCTCACCAGGGGGCACGGGTCAGCCCCAGCATTTT. Protein: CASSPGGTGQPQHF.

The rearrangement links TRBV14 to TRBJ2-5; TRBD2 might be the D (6 bases). CDR3 length equals 17 residues. Per the germline V gene, CDR1 is SGHDN and CDR2 is FVKESK. Trimming shortened V by 4 bases and J by 0 bases, and 18 bases separated the two germline ends. CDR3 DNA: TGTGCCAGCAGCCGCAATCGAGCGGAGGGGTACCAAGAGACCCAGTACTTC. It encodes CASSRNRAEGYQETQYF.